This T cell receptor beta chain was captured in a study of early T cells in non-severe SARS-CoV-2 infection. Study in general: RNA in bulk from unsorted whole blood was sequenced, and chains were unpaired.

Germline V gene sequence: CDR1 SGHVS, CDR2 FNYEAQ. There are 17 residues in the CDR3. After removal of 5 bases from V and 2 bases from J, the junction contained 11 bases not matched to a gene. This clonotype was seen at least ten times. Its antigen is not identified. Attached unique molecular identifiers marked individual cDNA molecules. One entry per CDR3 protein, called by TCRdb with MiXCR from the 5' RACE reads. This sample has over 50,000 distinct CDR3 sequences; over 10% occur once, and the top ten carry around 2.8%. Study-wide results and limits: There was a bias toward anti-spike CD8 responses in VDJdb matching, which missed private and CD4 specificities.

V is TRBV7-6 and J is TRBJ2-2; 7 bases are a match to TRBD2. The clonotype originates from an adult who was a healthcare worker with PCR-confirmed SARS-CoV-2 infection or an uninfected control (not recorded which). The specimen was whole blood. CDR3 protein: CASSVVPSGANTGELFF. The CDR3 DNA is TGTGCCAGCAGCGTAGTCCCTAGCGGAGCAAACACCGGGGAGCTGTTTTTT.